The table lists the clone carrying this T cell receptor beta chain with a few counts. TCR beta CDR3 amplification used RNA transcripts. An opening RT-PCR round employed HTBI primers and preceded a second-round multiplex PCR. TCRdb ran MiXCR on the multiplex PCR reads and lists one entry per CDR3 protein. The sample records about 230,000 distinct CDR3 sequences, 40% to 50% being singletons. This specimen comes from a study of Graves' ophthalmopathy and Graves' hyperthyroidism. Study-wide context: The collection of peripheral blood took place at initial diagnosis, before any treatment.

Germline loops: CDR1 SGHTA, CDR2 FQGTGA. The CDR3 covers 13 residues. Trimming stripped 5 bases from V and 8 bases from J, with 15 bases between. The chain combines TRBV7-3 with TRBJ1-2, with a possible D match to TRBD1 (6 bases). The sequence was collected from an adult man with Graves' ophthalmopathy. The material sequenced was peripheral blood. The CDR3 loop is CASSLGRDIGYTF. CDR3 nucleotide sequence: TGTGCCAGCAGCCTCGGAAGGGACATCGGCTACACCTTC.